Listed here is a single T cell receptor (beta chain). Its binding antigen is unknown. No quality values exist for individual bases; no much larger clone is one base distant. The data were obtained in a study of blood T cell repertoires in COVID-19 (TCRdb year 2020). Background on the whole study: Samples from collaborators originated in the United States, Italy and Spain and spanned both the acute and convalescent phases of COVID-19. The material from the prospective study consisted of cDNA or gDNA derived from T cells, B-cell-depleted T cells, or PBMCs. Subjects who had been exposed to COVID-19, were actively infected with it, or had recovered from it provided the deeply sampled blood TCRbeta repertoires that made up the dataset. The repertoires were released in a freely available public database meant as a resource for research on the immune response to SARS-CoV-2. The samples were drawn from the first 160 participants of the ongoing ImmuneRACE study and from 950 to 1,500 subjects provided by 6 global collaborators. The sample metadata nearly always contained a de-identified subject ID, COVID-19 status, age in years and sex. Where HLA class I and class II types were available, the types were taken from metadata supplied by the sample provider, not from assay-based typing.

Summary of the overall study and its limitations: How much clinical and demographic metadata was included differed by source and by participant, and the metadata was provided uncurated.

The immunoSEQ Assay, a bias-controlled multiplex PCR, was used to amplify TCRbeta CDR3 regions from genomic DNA. In the authors' own workflow: Within the assay, amplification of reference gene primers was used to estimate how many nucleated cells each sample contained. Sequence reads were collapsed and filtered to measure the absolute abundance of every unique TCRbeta CDR3 rearrangement. For each sample, productive Simpson clonality was calculated as the square root of Simpson's diversity index across productive rearrangements. Drawn from immuneACCESS, this table holds only the in-frame rearrangements with V and J called that TCRdb kept. Clones are partly lost; checked studies trace under half to an unresolved V gene and leave the rest unexplained. That table is the source of V, J and clone size, and D and trimming were worked out from the DNA. The sample table records roughly 180,000 clones; about 95% of these occur just once. The ten largest clones take up approximately 0.69% of the sample.

One collaborating source in Seattle enrolled patients while the patients were actively infected and followed the patients over time throughout the course of disease. The collaborating institutions used their own protocols to collect whole blood in K2EDTA tubes. For TCRbeta analysis, collaborators shipped samples in one of three forms: frozen whole blood, isolated PBMCs, or DNA extracted from either of those sample types. CDR3 length: 14 amino acids, cysteine to phenylalanine. The entry retains the CDR3 DNA only, 42 bases that are in frame from base 1. The germline V gene supplies CDR1 SGHRS and CDR2 YFSETQ. Relative to germline, V is missing 4 bases and J is missing 7 bases, with 8 bases of the junction outside any gene match.

This receptor chain uses TRBV5-1 and TRBJ1-2; 9 bases in between match TRBD1. Sequenced material: peripheral blood. The sequence was collected from a man aged 30-40 years with COVID-19, enrolled during active disease. The nucleotide sequence is TGCGCCAGCAGCATGGACAGGGGTGACTCTGGCTACACCTTC. This sequence encodes CASSMDRGDSGYTF.